Listed below are T cell receptor beta chains from one sample, sequenced in a study of blood T cell repertoires in COVID-19. Profiled with immunoSEQ multiplex PCR; TCRdb holds only in-frame clones, not every one. The table has 390,000 or so clones, 75% to 90% seen once. Material: PBMCs or T cells enriched from blood (not recorded which). These receptors were obtained from a man younger than 35 who had recovered from COVID-19. CDR3s include the opening cysteine and the closing phenylalanine or tryptophan. D genes are given only for firm matches. Expanded clones are given a class, and other clones once, few, many or no size at all.

d_call clone_size j_call v_call cdr3_aa cdr3_nt
TRBD2 . TRBJ2-2 TRBV10-3 CAISGLAGDTGELFF TGTGCCATCAGTGGACTAGCGGGAGACACCGGGGAGCTGTTTTTT
TRBD2 . TRBJ2-7 TRBV19 CASSPGLAGAYEQYF TGTGCCAGTAGCCCGGGACTAGCGGGAGCATACGAGCAGTACTTC
. . TRBJ2-7 TRBV21-1 CASSKGDTYPYEQYF TGTGCCAGCAGCAAAGGAGACACCTACCCCTACGAGCAGTACTTC
. few TRBJ1-1 TRBV3-1/TRBV3-2 CASSHTGGHTEAFF TGTGCCAGCAGCCATACGGGAGGGCACACTGAAGCTTTCTTT
TRBD1 . TRBJ1-1 TRBV19 CASRKRQGLNTEAFF TGTGCCAGTAGGAAAAGACAGGGACTGAACACTGAAGCTTTCTTT
. . TRBJ2-4 TRBV5-5 CASSLHREAKNIQYF TGTGCCAGCAGCTTGCACAGGGAGGCCAAAAACATTCAGTACTTC
. . TRBJ1-5 TRBV7-8 CASSLTGTQPQHF TGTGCCAGCAGCTTAACAGGAACTCAGCCCCAGCATTTT
. . TRBJ2-1 TRBV27 CASSLWGSGGTQHNEQFF TGTGCCAGCAGTTTATGGGGGTCTGGCGGGACGCAACACAATGAGCAGTTCTTC
. . TRBJ1-5 TRBV5-6 CASSRRGVGQPQHF TGTGCCAGCAGCCGGCGGGGAGTAGGTCAGCCCCAGCATTTT
. . TRBJ2-5 TRBV18 CASSPTQQGWEETQYF TGTGCCAGCTCACCGACTCAGCAGGGGTGGGAGGAGACCCAGTACTTC
. once TRBJ2-2 TRBV7-2 CASSLDRGSAGELFF TGTGCCAGCAGCTTAGATAGAGGAAGCGCCGGGGAGCTGTTTTTT
TRBD1 . TRBJ1-4 TRBV10-2 CASSGQGREKLFF TGCGCCAGCAGTGGACAGGGGAGGGAAAAACTGTTTTTT
. . TRBJ1-1 TRBV5-1 CASSLSTGNTEAFF TGCGCCAGCAGCTTGTCGACAGGGAACACTGAAGCTTTCTTT
. few TRBJ2-7 TRBV28 CASNSNSISYEQYF TGTGCCAGCAACTCCAACAGCATATCCTACGAGCAGTACTTC
. . TRBJ1-5 TRBV6-5 CASSYREGGNQPQHF TGTGCCAGCAGTTACAGAGAAGGGGGCAATCAGCCCCAGCATTTT
. . TRBJ1-6 TRBV18 CASSPALSPLHF TGTGCCAGCTCACCGGCATTATCACCCCTCCACTTT
TRBD2 . TRBJ2-3 TRBV11-2 CASSLRPSGSTDTQYF TGTGCCAGCAGCTTACGCCCTAGCGGAAGCACAGATACGCAGTATTTT
TRBD1 . TRBJ1-4 TRBV14 CASSQDGTGGGKLFF TGTGCCAGCAGCCAAGATGGTACAGGGGGTGGTAAACTGTTTTTT
TRBD2 . TRBJ2-4 TRBV4-2 CASSQDIRAGGPLAKNIQYF TGTGCCAGCAGCCAAGATATTCGAGCGGGAGGACCCTTAGCCAAAAACATTCAGTACTTC
. . TRBJ1-1 TRBV13 CASSLGSKNTEAFF TGTGCCAGCAGCTTAGGCAGTAAGAACACTGAAGCTTTCTTT
TRBD1 once TRBJ1-4 TRBV15 CATSREGQGSEKLFF TGTGCCACCAGCAGAGAGGGACAGGGGAGCGAAAAACTGTTTTTT
TRBD1 once TRBJ1-1 TRBV7-3 CASSLTGEKDTEAFF TGTGCCAGCAGCCTGACAGGGGAGAAGGACACTGAAGCTTTCTTT
TRBD1 once TRBJ2-7 TRBV28 CASSLWTGAAYEQYF TGTGCCAGCAGTCTCTGGACAGGGGCTGCCTACGAGCAGTACTTC
. . TRBJ2-1 TRBV7-9 CASSPITADNEQFF TGTGCCAGCAGCCCGATAACAGCGGACAATGAGCAGTTCTTC
. . TRBJ1-1 TRBV5-1 CASSLGRGFAEAFF TGCGCCAGCAGCTTGGGCAGGGGATTCGCTGAAGCTTTCTTT
. . TRBJ2-5 TRBV5-1 CASSLTRYRTQETQYF TGCGCCAGCAGCTTAACTAGGTACCGAACCCAAGAGACCCAGTACTTC
. . TRBJ2-5 TRBV11-1 CASSVRAETQYF TGTGCCAGCAGCGTGCGGGCGGAGACCCAGTACTTC
. . TRBJ2-7 TRBV4-1 CASSQESTYYEQYF TGCGCCAGCAGCCAAGAATCCACATACTACGAGCAGTACTTC
. . TRBJ1-1 TRBV11-2 CASTPRRNTEAFF TGTGCCAGCACCCCTCGGAGAAACACTGAAGCTTTCTTT
TRBD1 . TRBJ2-5 TRBV5-5 CASSPATGEETQYF TGTGCCAGCAGCCCCGCCACAGGGGAAGAGACCCAGTACTTC
TRBD1 . TRBJ1-2 TRBV7-8 CASSLGTAYGYTF TGTGCCAGCAGCCTCGGGACAGCATATGGCTACACCTTC
. few TRBJ1-5 TRBV2 CASRPRAGSNQPQHF TGTGCCAGCAGGCCCAGGGCGGGAAGCAATCAGCCCCAGCATTTT
. . TRBJ1-6 TRBV7-2 CASSSLTQVSYNSPLHF TGTGCCAGCAGCTCCTTAACTCAGGTTTCTTATAATTCACCCCTCCACTTT
. . TRBJ1-5 TRBV19 CASSMDRGSNQPQHF TGTGCCAGTAGTATGGACCGAGGGAGCAATCAGCCCCAGCATTTT
TRBD1 . TRBJ2-4 TRBV24-1 CATSETGTAKNIQYF TGTGCCACCAGTGAGACCGGGACAGCGAAAAACATTCAGTACTTC
. . TRBJ1-2 TRBV27 CASSSRGGYGYTF TGTGCCAGCAGTTCCAGGGGCGGCTATGGCTACACCTTC
TRBD1 . TRBJ2-3 TRBV19 CASSPGTGASTDTQYF TGTGCCAGTAGCCCCGGGACAGGGGCTAGCACAGATACGCAGTATTTT
. . TRBJ1-3 TRBV25-1 CASSPDSSGNTIYF TGTGCCAGCAGTCCTGACAGCTCTGGAAACACCATATATTTT
. . TRBJ1-2 TRBV2 CASSAFDGSPYGYTF TGTGCCAGCAGTGCCTTTGACGGGAGCCCCTATGGCTACACCTTC
. few TRBJ2-1 TRBV28 CASREGLNNEQFF TGTGCCAGCAGGGAGGGTCTTAACAATGAGCAGTTCTTC
. . TRBJ2-2 TRBV28 CASRSYITGELFF TGTGCCAGCAGATCCTATATCACCGGGGAGCTGTTTTTT
. . TRBJ1-3 TRBV4-3 CASSQDGAPSYSGNTIYF TGCGCCAGCAGCCAAGATGGGGCCCCGTCCTACTCTGGAAACACCATATATTTT
TRBD2 . TRBJ2-7 TRBV5-6 CASSPGTSIYEQYF TGTGCCAGCAGCCCCGGGACTAGTATCTACGAGCAGTACTTC
. . TRBJ1-5 TRBV29-1 CSVDGGGTNQPQHF TGCAGCGTTGATGGGGGGGGGACAAATCAGCCCCAGCATTTT
. . TRBJ1-2 TRBV29-1 CSAADTYGYTF TGCAGCGCCGCGGACACCTATGGCTACACCTTC
. . TRBJ1-3 TRBV18 CASSPSSGTGNTIYF TGTGCCAGCTCACCAAGTTCAGGGACTGGAAACACCATATATTTT
. . TRBJ1-6 TRBV5-1 CASSLGDGGASNSPLHF TGCGCCAGCAGCTTGGGGGACGGGGGGGCGAGCAATTCACCCCTCCACTTT
TRBD1 . TRBJ1-1 TRBV2 CASSESGTGFGPEAFF TGTGCCAGCAGTGAGTCAGGGACAGGATTTGGGCCTGAAGCTTTCTTT
TRBD1 . TRBJ1-2 TRBV15 CATSRQQDRGYGYTF TGTGCCACCAGCAGACAACAGGACAGGGGCTATGGCTACACCTTC
. . TRBJ2-6 TRBV19 CASLGQSGANVLTF TGTGCCAGTCTCGGACAATCTGGGGCCAACGTCCTGACTTTC
. . TRBJ2-1 TRBV7-3 CASSLFRGKERNEQFF TGTGCCAGCAGCTTATTCAGGGGCAAAGAAAGGAATGAGCAGTTCTTC
. . TRBJ2-1 TRBV6-1 CASSEARDGYNEQFF TGTGCCAGCAGTGAAGCGCGGGATGGATACAATGAGCAGTTCTTC
. . TRBJ2-7 TRBV7-9 CASSPVGGSSYEQYF TGTGCCAGCAGCCCAGTCGGCGGAAGCTCCTACGAGCAGTACTTC
. . TRBJ1-1 TRBV3-1/TRBV3-2 CASSRLKGVTEAFF TGTGCCAGCAGCCGGTTAAAGGGGGTCACTGAAGCTTTCTTT
. . TRBJ1-3 TRBV6-5 CASSYDSLPGNTIYF TGTGCCAGCAGTTACGACAGTTTGCCTGGAAACACCATATATTTT